Listed below are T cell receptor beta chains from one sample, sequenced in a study of spatial heterogeneity in lung cancer. TCRdb ran MiXCR on the 5' RACE reads and lists one entry per CDR3 protein. The table has about 12,000 distinct CDR3 sequences, 6.6% seen once. The sample here was lung tumor tissue, taken at surgery. The source is a female donor with early-stage non-small cell lung cancer. Each CDR3 is given with its conserved first and last residue. Each record gives: D gene, CDR3 length, clone size, V gene, J gene, CDR3 DNA, CDR3 protein. D genes are given only for firm matches. Only part of the rows carry a size: once, few, many, or a class if the clone is expanded.

>.|16|many|TRBV12-2|TRBJ2-1
TGTGCAAGTCGCAGACAGGGGGCGGAGGGCTACAATGAGCAGTTCTTC
CASRRQGAEGYNEQFF
>.|16|many|TRBV24-1|TRBJ2-2
TGTGCCACCAGTGATTTGAGGCGGGAGAACACCGGGGAGCTGTTTTTT
CATSDLRRENTGELFF
>TRBD1|14|many|TRBV7-9|TRBJ2-5
TGTGCCAGCAGCGCGGGACAGGGCCAAGAGACCCAGTACTTC
CASSAGQGQETQYF
>TRBD1|17|many|TRBV5-5|TRBJ1-6
TGTGCCAGCAGCTCGGGGCCAACCGGGACAGGGGATTCACCCCTCCACTTT
CASSSGPTGTGDSPLHF
>.|13|.|TRBV5-1|TRBJ1-4
TGCGCCAGCAGCTTTACCAGCCATGAAAAACTGTTTTTT
CASSFTSHEKLFF
>.|14|many|TRBV5-6|TRBJ1-3
TGTGCCAGCAGCCCCATCGGGGCGGAAAACACCATATATTTT
CASSPIGAENTIYF
>.|15|many|TRBV12-3/TRBV12-4|TRBJ2-2
TGTGCCAGCAGTTCCTGGAGGGACGCCACCGGGGAGCTGTTTTTT
CASSSWRDATGELFF
>.|12|many|TRBV6-2/TRBV6-3|TRBJ1-2
TGTGCCAGCAGTTACCCTGTTTATGGCTACACCTTC
CASSYPVYGYTF
>TRBD2|16|medium-sized|TRBV7-2|TRBJ2-1
TGTGCCAGCAGTCAAGGACTAGCGGGGCCGTACAATGAGCAGTTCTTC
CASSQGLAGPYNEQFF
>.|15|many|TRBV7-2|TRBJ2-1
TGTGCCAGCAGCTCAGGTTTTTCCAGGGTGGATGAGCAGTTCTTC
CASSSGFSRVDEQFF